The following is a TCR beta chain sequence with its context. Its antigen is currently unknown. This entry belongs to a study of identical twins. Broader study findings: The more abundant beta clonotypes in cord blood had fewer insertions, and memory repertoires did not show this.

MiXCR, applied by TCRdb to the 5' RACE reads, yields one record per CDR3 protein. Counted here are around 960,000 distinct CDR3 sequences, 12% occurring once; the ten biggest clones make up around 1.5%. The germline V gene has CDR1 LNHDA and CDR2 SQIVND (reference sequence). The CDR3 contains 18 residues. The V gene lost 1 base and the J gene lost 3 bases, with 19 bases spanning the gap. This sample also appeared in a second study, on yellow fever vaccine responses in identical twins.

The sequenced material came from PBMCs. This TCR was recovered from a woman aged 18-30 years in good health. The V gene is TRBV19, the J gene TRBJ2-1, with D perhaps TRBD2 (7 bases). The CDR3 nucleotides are TGTGCCAGTAGTATAGGGCAGTGGCGGGGGCGATTCTACAATGAGCAGTTCTTC. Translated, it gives CASSIGQWRGRFYNEQFF.